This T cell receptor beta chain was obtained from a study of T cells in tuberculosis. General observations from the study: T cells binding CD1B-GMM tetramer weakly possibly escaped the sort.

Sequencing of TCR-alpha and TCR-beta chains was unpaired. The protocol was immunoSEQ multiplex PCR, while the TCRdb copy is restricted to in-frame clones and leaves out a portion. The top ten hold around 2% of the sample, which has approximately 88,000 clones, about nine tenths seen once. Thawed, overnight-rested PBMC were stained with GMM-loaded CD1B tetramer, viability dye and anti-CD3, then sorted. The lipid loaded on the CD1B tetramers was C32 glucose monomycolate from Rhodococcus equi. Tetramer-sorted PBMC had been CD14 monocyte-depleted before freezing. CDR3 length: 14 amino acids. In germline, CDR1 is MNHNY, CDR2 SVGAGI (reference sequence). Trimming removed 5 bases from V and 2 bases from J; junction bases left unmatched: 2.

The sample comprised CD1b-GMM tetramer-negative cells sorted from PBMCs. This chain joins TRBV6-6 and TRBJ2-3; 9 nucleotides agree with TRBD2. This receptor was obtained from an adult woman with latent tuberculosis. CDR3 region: CASSRGGVTDTQYF. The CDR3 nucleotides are TGTGCCAGCAGTCGCGGGGGGGTCACAGATACGCAGTATTTT.